A single sample gave rise to the 23 T cell receptor beta chains below, sequenced in a study of blood T cell repertoires in COVID-19. Assay used: immunoSEQ multiplex PCR; TCRdb lists only in-frame clones, some missing. Of under 150,000 clones listed, about 87% were seen once; the top ten hold around 4.5%. Sequencing used peripheral blood. These receptors came from a woman in her thirties or forties with acute or convalescent COVID-19.

The chain couples TRBV4-3 to TRBJ2-3; 9 positions agree with TRBD2. The CDR3 is 17 amino acids. The germline CDR1 and CDR2 sequences are LGHNA and YSLEER. Trimming took 0 bases from V and 2 from J; bases not matched to a gene: 6. The CDR3 reads CASSQEGKRGVTDTQYF. CDR3 DNA: TGCGCCAGCAGCCAAGAGGGCAAGCGGGGGGTCACAGATACGCAGTATTTT.

The V and J genes are TRBV6-2 or TRBV6-3 and TRBJ1-5; the match to TRBD1 covers 7 bases. V was pared by 0 bases and J by 4 bases, with 18 bases of the junction left unmatched. CDR1 MNHEY and CDR2 SVGEGT come from the germline V gene. The CDR3 is made up of 20 amino acids. This CDR3 reads CASSYSRDSPSPSGNQPQHF. CDR3 nucleotides: TGTGCCAGCAGTTACTCAAGGGACAGCCCTTCCCCTTCTGGAAATCAGCCCCAGCATTTT.

For the CDR3, the DNA is TGTGCCAGCAGCGCCGGGACTCCCCGGCCCTACGAGCAGTACTTC. Translated, it gives CASSAGTPRPYEQYF. The J gene is TRBJ2-7, the V gene TRBV6-5; D perhaps matches TRBD2 (6 bases). The V end was cut by 6 bases, the J end by 2 bases, with 17 bases between. This CDR3 spans 15 amino acids. Germline CDR1 is MNHEY and CDR2 is SVGAGI.

The V and J genes are TRBV2 and TRBJ2-1; D is perhaps TRBD2 (6 bases). CDR1 and CDR2 (germline): SNHLY, FYNNEI. V was shortened by 6 bases and J by 7 bases, with 10 bases between the two germline ends. This CDR3 has 12 residues. The CDR3 protein is CASRALANEQFF. CDR3 nucleotide sequence: TGTGCCAGCAGGGCGCTAGCGAATGAGCAGTTCTTC.

V is TRBV5-4 and J is TRBJ2-1; the D gene is possibly TRBD1 (5 bases). Germline V gene lookup returns CDR1 SGHNT and CDR2 YYREEE (reference sequence). Trimming stripped 4 bases from V and 0 bases from J, with 11 bases between. This CDR3 has 15 residues. As DNA, the CDR3 is TGTGCCAGCAGCATCCAGGGAAGCTCCTACAATGAGCAGTTCTTC. Translating gives CASSIQGSSYNEQFF.

The CDR3 protein is CASMQQGNQPQHF. The DNA of the CDR3 is TGTGCCAGTATGCAACAGGGTAATCAGCCCCAGCATTTT. The V call is TRBV19, the J call TRBJ1-5, with D possibly matching TRBD1 (6 bases). The V and J ends lost 7 bases and 4 bases respectively, with 11 bases between them. Germline V gives CDR1 LNHDA, CDR2 SQIVND (reference sequence). The CDR3 is 13 residues long.

The V gene is TRBV11-2, the J gene TRBJ2-4, with 11 bases fitting TRBD2. V shed 5 bases and J 11 bases; nucleotides not matched to a gene: 8. The CDR3 length is 14 residues. CDR1 and CDR2 (germline): SGHAT, FQNNGV. The CDR3 region has the DNA TGTGCCAGCAGCGTGGACGGGACTAGCGGAGTTCAGTACTTC. Translation: CASSVDGTSGVQYF.

The chain couples TRBV28 to TRBJ2-5; no firm D call. V was trimmed by 7 bases and J by 5 bases, leaving 8 bases between them. The CDR3 spans 11 residues. Germline CDR1 reads MDHEN; CDR2 reads SYDVKM. The DNA for the CDR3 is TGTGCCAGCAATTCCGGGGAGACCCAGTACTTC. The encoded protein is CASNSGETQYF. Full variable domain (remainder filled in from reference TRBV28 and TRBJ2-5): DVKVTQSSRYLVKRTGEKVFLECVQDMDHENMFWYRQDPGLGLRLIYFSYDVKMKEKGDIPEGYSVSREKKERFSLILESASTNQTSMYLCASNSGETQYFGPGTRLLVL.

The J gene is TRBJ2-1, the V gene TRBV5-4; D is ambiguous. V was pared by 4 bases and J by 3 bases, with 11 bases between. CDR3 length: 14 amino acids. Looked up from germline, CDR1 is SGHNT and CDR2 is YYREEE (reference sequence). The chain's CDR3 is CASSLPADYNEQFF. The DNA of the CDR3 is TGTGCCAGCAGCCTCCCCGCGGACTACAATGAGCAGTTCTTC.

This clone was seen only once. V and J are TRBV7-6 and TRBJ2-3, with 10 bases aligning to TRBD1. V lost 5 bases and J lost 1; bases outside the gene matches: 6. The CDR3 covers 16 residues. Germline V gene sequence: CDR1 SGHVS, CDR2 FNYEAQ. The CDR3 here is CASSVSGTGGTDTQYF. The CDR3 coding sequence is TGTGCCAGCAGCGTGTCCGGGACAGGGGGCACAGATACGCAGTATTTT.

The genes are TRBV6-5 and TRBJ1-1; D ambiguous. CDR1 is MNHEY and CDR2 is SVGAGI in the germline V gene. Between the trimmed V and J ends, which lost 2 bases and 4 bases, there was a span of 17 bases. The CDR3 totals 16 residues. As DNA, the CDR3 is TGTGCCAGCAGTTACGATTCGTTTGGCGGTGGCACTGAAGCTTTCTTT. Translated, it gives CASSYDSFGGGTEAFF.

This chain connects TRBV6-6 to TRBJ2-7; TRBD2 is a possible D gene (6 bases). V gave up 2 bases and J gave up 6 bases, with 8 bases separating them. CDR1 is MNHNY, CDR2 SVGAGI, per germline (reference sequence). The CDR3 contains 12 residues. In DNA form, the CDR3 reads TGTGCCAGCAGTTACCAAGCGGGCGAGCAGTACTTC. Its protein is CASSYQAGEQYF.

The chain links TRBV7-9 to TRBJ1-5; 7 positions agree with TRBD1. V was pared by 10 bases and J by 7 bases, with 10 bases of the junction left unmatched. CDR3 length: 13 amino acids. Germline V gene data show CDR1 as SEHNR and CDR2 as FQNEAQ (reference sequence). This CDR3 reads CAISTGAWQPQHF. In nucleotides, the CDR3 is TGTGCCATCTCAACAGGGGCATGGCAGCCCCAGCATTTT.

The chain employs TRBV6-5 and TRBJ1-5; 7 nucleotides line up with TRBD1. The germline V gene has CDR1 MNHEY and CDR2 SVGAGI. The CDR3 contains 15 residues. After removal of 6 bases from V and 0 bases from J, the junction contained 5 bases not matched to a gene. The CDR3 sequence: CASSYDRVSNQPQHF. The CDR3 nucleotides are TGTGCCAGCAGCTACGACAGGGTTAGCAATCAGCCCCAGCATTTT.

The chain joins TRBV4-3 to TRBJ2-4; 11 bases match TRBD2. The germline gives CDR1 LGHNA, CDR2 YSLEER. V lost 0 bases to trimming and J lost 1 base; unmatched junction nucleotides: 8. The CDR3 has 19 amino acids. CDR3 in amino acids: CASSQEVSGGAGAKNIQYF. The DNA for the CDR3 is TGCGCCAGCAGCCAAGAGGTTAGCGGGGGGGCCGGGGCCAAAAACATTCAGTACTTC.

The chain recombines TRBV3-1 (or the pseudogene TRBV3-2) with TRBJ1-2, with 9 bases aligning to TRBD1. In germline, CDR1 is LGHDT, CDR2 YNNKEL (reference sequence). The V and J ends lost 1 base and 8 bases, in that order; junction bases with no gene match: 5. CDR3 length equals 14 residues. CDR3 bases: TGTGCCAGCAGCCAAGCCGGACAGGGGTACGGCTACACCTTC. This codes for CASSQAGQGYGYTF.

The chain combines TRBV9 with TRBJ2-5; 7 nucleotides agree with TRBD1. This CDR3 spans 15 amino acids. CDR1 and CDR2 from the germline V gene are SGDLS and YYNGEE. V shed 3 bases, J shed 0 bases, and the junction held 5 bases outside the gene matches. CDR3 region: CASSATGVNQETQYF. In nucleotides, the CDR3 is TGTGCCAGCAGCGCCACAGGGGTGAACCAAGAGACCCAGTACTTC.

The V call is TRBV11-2, the J call TRBJ2-7; D is uncertain. CDR1 is SGHAT and CDR2 is FQNNGV in the germline V gene. Trimming shortened V by 5 bases and J by 4 bases, and 15 bases separated the two germline ends. The CDR3 sequence is 14 residues long. The CDR3 loop is CASSPLTSHYEQYF. CDR3 in DNA: TGTGCCAGCAGCCCGCTTACTTCGCATTACGAGCAGTACTTC. Looking up the rest from reference TRBV11-2 and TRBJ2-7 gives the full variable domain: EAGVAQSPRYKIIEKRQSVAFWCNPISGHATLYWYQQILGQGPKLLIQFQNNGVVDDSQLPKDRFSAERLKGVDSTLKIQPAKLEDSAVYLCASSPLTSHYEQYFGPGTRLTVT.

The V and J genes are TRBV7-3 and TRBJ2-1, with D possibly being TRBD1 (5 bases). V lost 4 bases to trimming and J lost 8 bases, with 18 bases between them. This CDR3 is 15 amino acids long. Germline V gene lookup returns CDR1 SGHTA and CDR2 FQGTGA. The CDR3 bases are TGTGCCAGCAGCTCCCAGGGCGCGACGGCGGATGAGCAGTTCTTC. Protein product: CASSSQGATADEQFF.

The chain combines TRBV4-1 with TRBJ1-1; 9 nucleotides match TRBD1. There are 16 residues in the CDR3. Trimming took 1 base from V and 2 from J; bases not matched to a gene: 5. Germline V CDR1 and CDR2: MGHRA, YSYEKL. The CDR3 here is CASSQGWDRVNTEAFF. DNA of the CDR3: TGCGCCAGCAGCCAAGGCTGGGACAGGGTCAACACTGAAGCTTTCTTT.

The chain uses TRBV6-5 and TRBJ2-7; weak D call: TRBD2 (5 bases). The CDR3 is made up of 11 amino acids. Per germline, CDR1 MNHEY and CDR2 SVGAGI. The V and J ends lost 6 bases and 6 bases respectively, with 9 bases between them. CDR3: CASSGVGEQYF. The CDR3 DNA sequence: TGTGCCAGCAGCGGGGTAGGCGAGCAGTACTTC.

V and J are TRBV25-1 and TRBJ1-1, with D perhaps matching TRBD1 (6 bases). Trimming removed 4 bases at V and 1 base at J, with 13 bases between. Germline-derived CDR1 and CDR2 are MGHDK and SYGVNS. The CDR3 has 15 amino acids. The CDR3 coding sequence is TGTGCCAGCAGTGCGGGGGGGACACCGAACACTGAAGCTTTCTTT. Encoded protein: CASSAGGTPNTEAFF.

This clone came up a few times. The chain is built from TRBV7-2 and TRBJ2-7; possibly TRBD2 for D (6 bases). This CDR3 is 15 amino acids long. Trimming pared 6 bases from V and 6 bases from J, leaving 21 bases between. Germline CDR1 reads SGHTA; CDR2 reads FQGNSA. The CDR3 nucleotides read TGTGCCAGCAGAACCGGGACTCGCGGATTTGGCGAGCAGTACTTC. It codes for CASRTGTRGFGEQYF.